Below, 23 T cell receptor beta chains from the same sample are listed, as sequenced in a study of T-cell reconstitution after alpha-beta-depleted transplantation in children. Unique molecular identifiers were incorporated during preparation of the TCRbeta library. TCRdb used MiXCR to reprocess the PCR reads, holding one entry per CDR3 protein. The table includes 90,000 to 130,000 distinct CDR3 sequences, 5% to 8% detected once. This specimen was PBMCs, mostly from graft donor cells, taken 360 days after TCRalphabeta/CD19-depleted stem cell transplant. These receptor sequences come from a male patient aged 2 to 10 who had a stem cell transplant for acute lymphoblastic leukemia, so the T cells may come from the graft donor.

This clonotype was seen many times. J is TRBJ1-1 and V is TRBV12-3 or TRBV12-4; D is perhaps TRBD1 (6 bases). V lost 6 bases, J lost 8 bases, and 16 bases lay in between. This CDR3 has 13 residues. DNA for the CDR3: TGTGCCAGCAGCCCCACAGGGACGGGGGAAGCTTTCTTT. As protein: CASSPTGTGEAFF.

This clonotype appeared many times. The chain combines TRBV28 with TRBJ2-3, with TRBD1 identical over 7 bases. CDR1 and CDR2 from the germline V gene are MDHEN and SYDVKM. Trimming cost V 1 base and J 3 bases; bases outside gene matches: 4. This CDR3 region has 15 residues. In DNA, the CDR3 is TGTGCCAGCAGTTTATTACAGGGGATTACAGATACGCAGTATTTT. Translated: CASSLLQGITDTQYF.

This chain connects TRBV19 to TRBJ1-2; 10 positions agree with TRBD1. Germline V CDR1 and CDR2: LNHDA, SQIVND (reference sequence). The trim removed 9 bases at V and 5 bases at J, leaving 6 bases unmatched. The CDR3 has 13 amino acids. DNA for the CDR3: TGTGCCAGCCGGGACAGGGGACCTTATGGCTACACCTTC. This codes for CASRDRGPYGYTF.

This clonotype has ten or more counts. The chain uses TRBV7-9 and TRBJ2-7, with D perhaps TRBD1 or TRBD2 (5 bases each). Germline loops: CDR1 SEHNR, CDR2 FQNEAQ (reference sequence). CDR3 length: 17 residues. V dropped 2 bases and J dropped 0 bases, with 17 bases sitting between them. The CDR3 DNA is TGTGCCAGCAGCTTATTGGGGGAGCGCCGAACCTCCTACGAGCAGTACTTC. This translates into CASSLLGERRTSYEQYF.

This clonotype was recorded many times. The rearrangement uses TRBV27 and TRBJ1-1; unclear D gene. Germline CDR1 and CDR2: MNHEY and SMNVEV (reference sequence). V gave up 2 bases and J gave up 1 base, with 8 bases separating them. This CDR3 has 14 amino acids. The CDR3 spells CASSLGRPNTEAFF. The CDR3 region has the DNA TGTGCCAGCAGTTTAGGGCGGCCGAACACTGAAGCTTTCTTT.

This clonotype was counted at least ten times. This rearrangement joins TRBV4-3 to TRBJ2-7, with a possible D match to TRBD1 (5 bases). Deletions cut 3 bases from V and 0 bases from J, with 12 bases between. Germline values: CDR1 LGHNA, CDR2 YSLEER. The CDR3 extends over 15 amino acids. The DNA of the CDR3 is TGCGCCAGCAGCCACGGACACCCCAGCTCCTACGAGCAGTACTTC. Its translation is CASSHGHPSSYEQYF.

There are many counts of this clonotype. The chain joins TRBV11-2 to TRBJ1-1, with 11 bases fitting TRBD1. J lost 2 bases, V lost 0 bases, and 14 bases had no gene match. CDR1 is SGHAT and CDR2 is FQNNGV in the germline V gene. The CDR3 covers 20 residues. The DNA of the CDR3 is TGTGCCAGCAGCTTAGATCAGCTGGGGGACAGGGGGGTATTCAACACTGAAGCTTTCTTT. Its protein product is CASSLDQLGDRGVFNTEAFF.

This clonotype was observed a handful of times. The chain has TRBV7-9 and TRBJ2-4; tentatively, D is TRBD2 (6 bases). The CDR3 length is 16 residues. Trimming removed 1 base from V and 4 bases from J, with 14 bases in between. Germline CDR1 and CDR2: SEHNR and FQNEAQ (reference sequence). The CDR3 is CASSLVAGIKKNIQYF. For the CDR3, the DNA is TGTGCCAGCAGCTTAGTGGCGGGGATTAAGAAAAACATTCAGTACTTC.

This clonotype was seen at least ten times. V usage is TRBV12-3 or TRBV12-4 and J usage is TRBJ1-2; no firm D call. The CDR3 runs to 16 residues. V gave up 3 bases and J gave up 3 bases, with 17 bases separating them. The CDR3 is CASSFRSAGRDYGYTF. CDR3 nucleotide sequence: TGTGCCAGCAGTTTCCGGTCGGCCGGAAGGGACTATGGCTACACCTTC.

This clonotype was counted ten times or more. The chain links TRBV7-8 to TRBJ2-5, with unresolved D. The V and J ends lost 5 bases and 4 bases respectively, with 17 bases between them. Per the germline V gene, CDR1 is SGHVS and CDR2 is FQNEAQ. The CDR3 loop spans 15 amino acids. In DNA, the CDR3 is TGTGCCAGCAGCCTTACTATCGGGCGCAGAGAGACCCAGTACTTC. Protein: CASSLTIGRRETQYF.

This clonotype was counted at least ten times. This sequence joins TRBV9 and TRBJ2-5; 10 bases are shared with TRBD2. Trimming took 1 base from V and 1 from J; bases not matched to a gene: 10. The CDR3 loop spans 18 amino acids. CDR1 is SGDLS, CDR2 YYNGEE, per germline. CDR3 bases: TGTGCCAGCAGCGTAACAGGACTAGCGGTAACTTTCCAAGAGACCCAGTACTTC. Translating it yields CASSVTGLAVTFQETQYF.

As DNA, the CDR3 is TGTGCCAGCAGTTTCCTGACAGGACGAGAGACCCAGTACTTC. It translates to CASSFLTGRETQYF. The gene calls are TRBV28 and TRBJ2-5; weak D call: TRBD1 (6 bases). V was cut by 3 bases and J by 4 bases, with 12 bases left in between. Germline V gives CDR1 MDHEN, CDR2 SYDVKM. The CDR3 sequence is 14 residues long.

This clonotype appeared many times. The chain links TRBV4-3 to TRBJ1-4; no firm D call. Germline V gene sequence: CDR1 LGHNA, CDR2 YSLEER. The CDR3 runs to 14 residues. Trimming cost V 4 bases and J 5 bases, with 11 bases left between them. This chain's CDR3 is CASSPRRQNEKLFF. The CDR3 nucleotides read TGCGCCAGCAGCCCCCGGAGGCAGAATGAAAAACTGTTTTTT.

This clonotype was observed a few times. The CDR3 nucleotides read TGCGCCAGCAGCCAGGGCGGGCTCTCCTACGAGCAGTACTTC. Amino acid sequence: CASSQGGLSYEQYF. The genes are TRBV5-1 and TRBJ2-7; possibly TRBD1 or TRBD2 for D (5 bases each). Per the germline V gene, CDR1 is SGHRS and CDR2 is YFSETQ. Trimming left V 4 bases short and J 0 bases short, with 11 bases between. The CDR3 runs 14 residues.

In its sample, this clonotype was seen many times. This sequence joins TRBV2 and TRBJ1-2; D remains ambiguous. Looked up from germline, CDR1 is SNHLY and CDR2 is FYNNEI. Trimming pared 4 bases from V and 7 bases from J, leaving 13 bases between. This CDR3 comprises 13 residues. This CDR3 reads CASSAPTGLGYTF. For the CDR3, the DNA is TGTGCCAGCAGTGCCCCGACCGGACTTGGCTACACCTTC.

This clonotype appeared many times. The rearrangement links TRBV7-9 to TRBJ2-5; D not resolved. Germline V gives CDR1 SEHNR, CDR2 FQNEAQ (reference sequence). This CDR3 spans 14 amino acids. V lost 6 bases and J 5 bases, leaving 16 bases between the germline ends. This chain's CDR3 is CASSHTSLGETQYF. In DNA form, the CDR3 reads TGTGCCAGCAGTCATACTTCCTTAGGGGAGACCCAGTACTTC.

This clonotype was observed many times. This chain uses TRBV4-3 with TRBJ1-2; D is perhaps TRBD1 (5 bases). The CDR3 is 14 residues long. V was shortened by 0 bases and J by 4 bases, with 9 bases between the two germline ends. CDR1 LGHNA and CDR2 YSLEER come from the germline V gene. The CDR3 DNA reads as TGCGCCAGCAGCCAAGAGGGGGTTTTCTATGGCTACACCTTC. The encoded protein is CASSQEGVFYGYTF.

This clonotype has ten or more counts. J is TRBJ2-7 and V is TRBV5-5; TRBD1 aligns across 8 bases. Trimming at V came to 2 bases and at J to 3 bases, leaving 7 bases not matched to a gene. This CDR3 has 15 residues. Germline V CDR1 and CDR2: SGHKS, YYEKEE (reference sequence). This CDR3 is CASSLGWTGFYEQYF. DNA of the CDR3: TGTGCCAGCAGCTTAGGTTGGACAGGGTTCTACGAGCAGTACTTC.

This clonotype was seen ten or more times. The CDR3 DNA reads TGTGCCGTCACCGAGAACAATGAGCAGTTCTTC. It encodes CAVTENNEQFF. J is TRBJ2-1 and V is TRBV10-3; D gene unclear. The ends were cut back, 11 bases at V and 5 bases at J, with 10 bases in the middle. The CDR3 loop spans 11 amino acids. From germline, CDR1 is ENHRY and CDR2 SYGVKD.

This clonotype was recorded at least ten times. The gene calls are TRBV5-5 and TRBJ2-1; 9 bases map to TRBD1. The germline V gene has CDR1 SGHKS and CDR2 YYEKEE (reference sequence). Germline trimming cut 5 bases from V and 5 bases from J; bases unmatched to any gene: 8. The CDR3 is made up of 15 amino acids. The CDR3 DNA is TGTGCCAGCAGTCCTGGGACAGGGAGACACAATGAGCAGTTCTTC. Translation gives CASSPGTGRHNEQFF.

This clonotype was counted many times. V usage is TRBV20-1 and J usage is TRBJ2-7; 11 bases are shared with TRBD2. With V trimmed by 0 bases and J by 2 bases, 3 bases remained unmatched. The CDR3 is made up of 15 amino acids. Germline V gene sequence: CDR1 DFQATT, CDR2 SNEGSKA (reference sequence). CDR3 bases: TGCAGTGCTAGAGATAGCGGGAGGGTCACCTACGAGCAGTACTTC. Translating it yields CSARDSGRVTYEQYF.

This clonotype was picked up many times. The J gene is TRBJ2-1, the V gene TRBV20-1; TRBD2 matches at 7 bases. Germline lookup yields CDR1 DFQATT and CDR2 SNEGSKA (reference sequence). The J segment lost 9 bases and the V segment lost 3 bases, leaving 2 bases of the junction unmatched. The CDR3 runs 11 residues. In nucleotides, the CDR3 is TGCAGTGCTAGGGGCGGGGGTGAGCAGTTCTTC. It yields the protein CSARGGGEQFF.

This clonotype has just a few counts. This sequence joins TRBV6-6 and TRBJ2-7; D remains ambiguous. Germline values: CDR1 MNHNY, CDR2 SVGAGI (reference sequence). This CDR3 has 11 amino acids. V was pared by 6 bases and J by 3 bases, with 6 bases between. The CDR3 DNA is TGTGCCAGCAGATCCTTCTACGAGCAGTACTTC. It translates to CASRSFYEQYF.